These 30 T cell receptor beta chains were sequenced from one sample in a study of shared clonotypes between healthy human individuals (TCRdb year 2020). Receptor libraries were prepared by the immunoSEQ multiplex PCR assay. TCRdb provides this immuneACCESS table in a form limited to in-frame rearrangements. Some clones are lacking; in checked studies, under half of them reflect an unresolved V gene, and why the rest are absent is not known. The sample yields about 2.3 million clones; 92% were counted once. Of the sample, approximately 0.4% is held by the ten largest clones. The sequenced sample was naive CD4+ T cells from PBMCs. What the cell subset or site label conveys for this sample: CD45RA+ positively selected. The receptors were sampled from a man between 18 and 35 years old in good health. Some clones in this sample may be carry-over from other donors' samples.

This clone was counted only a few times. The rearrangement uses TRBV25-1 and TRBJ1-4; D is undetermined. Trimming took off 1 base at V and 6 bases at J, with 6 bases between the two ends. From germline, CDR1 is MGHDK and CDR2 SYGVNS. This CDR3 contains 13 residues. CDR3 bases: TGTGCCAGCAGTGAATTCGGGGATGAAAAACTGTTTTTT. It codes for CASSEFGDEKLFF. The complete variable domain, with remaining parts taken from reference TRBV25-1 and TRBJ1-4, reads EADIYQTPRYLVIGTGKKITLECSQTMGHDKMYWYQQDPGMELHLIHYSYGVNSTEKGDLSSESTVSRIRTEHFPLTLESARPSHTSQYLCASSEFGDEKLFFGSGTQLSVL.

This chain connects TRBV18 to TRBJ2-2; D gene uncertain. Per the germline V gene, CDR1 is KGHSH and CDR2 is LQKENI. The CDR3 runs 15 residues. V was cut by 2 bases and J by 3 bases, with 10 bases left in between. As DNA, the CDR3 is TGTGCCAGCTCACCATTGGTGCGCGACACCGGGGAGCTGTTTTTT. Amino acids: CASSPLVRDTGELFF.

The V call is TRBV7-9, the J call TRBJ2-5; D assignment may be TRBD1 or TRBD2 (5 bases each). V shed 5 bases and J shed 2 bases, with 9 bases lying between them. The CDR3 sequence is 13 residues long. Per the germline V gene, CDR1 is SEHNR and CDR2 is FQNEAQ (reference sequence). The CDR3: CASSEGIQETQYF. The CDR3 coding sequence is TGTGCCAGCAGCGAGGGGATACAAGAGACCCAGTACTTC.

This sequence joins TRBV5-1 and TRBJ2-5; D might be TRBD1 or TRBD2, each matching 5 bases. The CDR3 is 16 residues long. V was cut by 2 bases and J by 5 bases, with 19 bases left in between. Germline V gene lookup returns CDR1 SGHRS and CDR2 YFSETQ. CDR3 sequence (DNA): TGCGCCAGCAGCTTTCGATCCCCGCAGGGCGGGGAGACCCAGTACTTC. Translating gives CASSFRSPQGGETQYF.

Notes on this clone: This sample also contains other DNA sequences that code for the same CDR3. The V call is TRBV15, the J call TRBJ2-7; unclear D gene. The germline gives CDR1 LNHNV, CDR2 YYDKDF (reference sequence). Trimming removed 2 bases from V and 3 bases from J, with 5 bases in between. The CDR3 consists of 12 residues. In DNA form, the CDR3 reads TGTGCCACCAGCAGACCGAACTACGAGCAGTACTTC. As protein: CATSRPNYEQYF. The full variable domain, completed using reference TRBV15 and TRBJ2-7, is DAMVIQNPRYQVTQFGKPVTLSCSQTLNHNVMYWYQQKSSQAPKLLFHYYDKDFNNEADTPDNFQSRRPNTSFCFLDIRSPGLGDTAMYLCATSRPNYEQYFGPGTRLTVT.

The chain couples TRBV28 to TRBJ1-1; 8 nucleotides match TRBD1. Per the germline V gene, CDR1 is MDHEN and CDR2 is SYDVKM. CDR3 length equals 15 residues. V gave up 7 bases and J gave up 6 bases; unmatched junction bases: 13. This chain's CDR3 is CASTGFDRGPAEAFF. CDR3 nucleotide sequence: TGTGCCAGCACTGGGTTCGACAGGGGACCCGCTGAAGCTTTCTTT.

Worth noting for this clone: The junction differs from germline at one of its ends, possibly a read error. The chain is built from TRBV5-6 and TRBJ2-1, with D unresolved. This CDR3 has 16 amino acids. From germline, CDR1 is SGHDT and CDR2 YYEEEE. Written as DNA, the CDR3 is TGTGCCAGCAGTTTGGTGGAGCCCGTGGTGTGGGATGAGCAGTTCTTC. Its protein is CASSLVEPVVWDEQFF.

This clone appeared a single time. This rearrangement joins TRBV7-9 to TRBJ1-5; 9 bases map to TRBD1. The V segment lost 3 bases and the J segment 14 bases; nucleotides outside the gene matches: 5. Germline CDR1 reads SEHNR; CDR2 reads FQNEAQ (reference sequence). The CDR3 has 12 amino acids. CDR3 sequence: CASSLDRTGEHF. CDR3 coding DNA: TGTGCCAGCAGCTTGGACAGGACAGGGGAGCATTTT.

The chain combines TRBV5-6 with TRBJ2-7, with TRBD1 matching 7 bases. This CDR3 comprises 13 residues. Germline loops: CDR1 SGHDT, CDR2 YYEEEE. After removal of 3 bases from V and 2 bases from J, the junction contained 2 bases not matched to a gene. CDR3 protein: CASSSDRAYEQYF. The CDR3 DNA reads as TGTGCCAGCAGCTCCGACAGGGCCTACGAGCAGTACTTC.

J is TRBJ2-5 and V is TRBV2; D might be TRBD2 (6 bases). The CDR3 consists of 12 residues. Between the trimmed V and J ends, which lost 3 bases and 7 bases, there was a span of 9 bases. Germline CDR1 SNHLY, CDR2 FYNNEI. The CDR3, as DNA: TGTGCCAGCAGTGAGGAGGGACCGACCCAGTACTTC. It yields the protein CASSEEGPTQYF.

This rearrangement joins TRBV11-2 to TRBJ2-1; either TRBD1 or TRBD2 may supply D (7 bases each). Trimming pared 2 bases from V and 0 bases from J, leaving 17 bases between. Germline loops: CDR1 SGHAT, CDR2 FQNNGV. The CDR3 is 18 amino acids. DNA of the CDR3: TGTGCCAGCAGCTTACGCCGAGGGGGCGGGAGCTCCTACAATGAGCAGTTCTTC. This translates into CASSLRRGGGSSYNEQFF.

This sequence joins TRBV6-1 and TRBJ2-1; a weak D match, TRBD1 (5 bases). The CDR3 is 15 amino acids. Germline CDR1 MNHNS, CDR2 SASEGT. Deletions cut 6 bases from V and 0 bases from J, with 12 bases between. The CDR3: CASSIRVSSYNEQFF. Here the CDR3 DNA reads TGTGCCAGCAGCATCAGGGTTAGCTCCTACAATGAGCAGTTCTTC.

V is TRBV2 and J is TRBJ1-1; D is undetermined. Per germline, CDR1 SNHLY and CDR2 FYNNEI. The CDR3 runs to 17 residues. V gave up 4 bases and J gave up 0 bases, with 18 bases separating them. The CDR3 region is CASSGQLRGRMNTEAFF. As DNA, the CDR3 is TGTGCCAGCAGTGGACAACTTAGAGGACGGATGAACACTGAAGCTTTCTTT.

CDR3 coding DNA: TGTGCCAGCTTTAGCCTAGCGGGAGTTGGAGAGCAGTTCTTC. This sequence encodes CASFSLAGVGEQFF. The chain couples TRBV27 to TRBJ2-1; TRBD2 aligns across 10 bases. The germline CDR1 and CDR2 sequences are MNHEY and SMNVEV (reference sequence). The CDR3 sequence is 14 residues long. Trimming at V came to 8 bases and at J to 10 bases, leaving 11 bases not matched to a gene.

The gene calls are TRBV28 and TRBJ1-5; unclear D gene. CDR3 size: 16 residues. Germline CDR1 reads MDHEN; CDR2 reads SYDVKM. Trimming left V 2 bases short and J 5 bases short, with 16 bases between. The CDR3 region is CASSLQAVRPDQPQHF. DNA for the CDR3: TGTGCCAGCAGTTTACAGGCAGTTAGACCTGATCAGCCCCAGCATTTT. The full variable domain, completed using reference TRBV28 and TRBJ1-5, is DVKVTQSSRYLVKRTGEKVFLECVQDMDHENMFWYRQDPGLGLRLIYFSYDVKMKEKGDIPEGYSVSREKKERFSLILESASTNQTSMYLCASSLQAVRPDQPQHFGDGTRLSIL.

Concerning this clone: Distinct nucleotide sequences in the sample also encode this CDR3. The chain is built from TRBV7-9 and TRBJ1-1, with 8 bases that match TRBD1. Looked up from germline, CDR1 is SEHNR and CDR2 is FQNEAQ (reference sequence). This CDR3 has 15 amino acids. V lost 5 bases to trimming and J lost 3 bases; unmatched junction nucleotides: 8. This CDR3 reads CASSQDRVRDTEAFF. The CDR3 region has the DNA TGTGCCAGCAGCCAGGACAGGGTACGGGACACTGAAGCTTTCTTT.

CDR3 in amino acids: CSVRGNLNTEAFF. Here the CDR3 DNA reads TGCAGCGTACGGGGAAACCTGAACACTGAAGCTTTCTTT. This chain links TRBV29-1 with TRBJ1-1, with D uncertain. Germline V gene data show CDR1 as SQVTM and CDR2 as ANQGSEA. The CDR3 runs to 13 residues. The V and J ends lost 6 bases and 0 bases respectively, with 11 bases between them.

This chain uses TRBV11-1 with TRBJ2-7; D is uncertain. Trimming pared 5 bases from V and 6 bases from J, leaving 20 bases between. CDR1 SGHAT and CDR2 FQDESV come from the germline V gene (reference sequence). CDR3 size: 15 residues. The CDR3 bases are TGTGCCAGCAGCCGTCTACCCGGCGCAAGCCTCGAGCAGTACTTC. It specifies CASSRLPGASLEQYF.

This clone showed up just once. The chain couples TRBV6-6 to TRBJ2-5; no clear D. The V and J ends lost 7 bases and 6 bases respectively, with 18 bases between them. Per germline, CDR1 MNHNY and CDR2 SVGAGI (reference sequence). CDR3 length equals 14 residues. CDR3 nucleotides: TGTGCCAGCAAAACGGACCCCGCAATGCAGACCCAGTACTTC. Encoded protein: CASKTDPAMQTQYF.

This clone was seen only once. The chain has TRBV7-3 and TRBJ2-7; no clear D gene. Trimming took off 2 bases at V and 4 bases at J, with 9 bases between the two ends. Germline V gene lookup returns CDR1 SGHTA and CDR2 FQGTGA. This CDR3 is built from 13 residues. The CDR3 DNA reads as TGTGCCAGCAGCTTATCCCCCCTTTACGAGCAGTACTTC. Protein: CASSLSPLYEQYF. The whole variable domain, filled in from reference TRBV7-3 and TRBJ2-7, reads GAGVSQTPSNKVTEKGKYVELRCDPISGHTALYWYRQSLGQGPEFLIYFQGTGAADDSGLPNDRFFAVRPEGSVSTLKIQRTERGDSAVYLCASSLSPLYEQYFGPGTRLTVT.

Note on this clone: Within the sample, other DNA sequences also encode this same CDR3. The chain couples TRBV5-1 to TRBJ2-2; weak D call: TRBD2 (5 bases). CDR3 size: 14 residues. Deletions cut 0 bases from V and 4 bases from J, with 7 bases between. CDR1 is SGHRS, CDR2 YFSETQ, per germline. The CDR3 DNA follows: TGCGCCAGCAGCTTGGGAGGGTCCACCGGGGAGCTGTTTTTT. This encodes CASSLGGSTGELFF.

The chain combines TRBV6-4 with TRBJ2-6; TRBD1 might be the D (6 bases). CDR1 and CDR2 from the germline V gene are MRHNA and SNTAGT. V dropped 5 bases and J dropped 0 bases, with 17 bases sitting between them. This CDR3 comprises 18 residues. CDR3 sequence: CASSLTGTKSSGANVLTF. CDR3 DNA sequence: TGTGCCAGCAGTTTAACAGGGACAAAATCCTCTGGGGCCAACGTCCTGACTTTC.

The rearrangement joins TRBV10-2 to TRBJ2-5; D uncertain. The end of the DNA is better explained by TRBJ2-7, so the J call may be wrong. Germline V gene sequence: CDR1 WSHSY, CDR2 SAAADI. The CDR3 loop spans 11 amino acids. CDR3 sequence reads: CASTNFYEQYF. The CDR3 nucleotides read TGCGCCAGCACTAACTTCTACGAGCAGTACTTC.

This clone was seen just once. The chain is built from TRBV21-1 and TRBJ2-5; TRBD1, the table's D call, lacks a check against the DNA. TRBV21-1 is annotated as a pseudogene. The length of the CDR3 is 15 residues. In DNA form, the CDR3 reads TGTGCCAGCAGCCCAGTTTTCGGACAGTGCGAGACCCAGTACTTC. Translated: CASSPVFGQCETQYF.

The V call is TRBV5-1, the J call TRBJ2-3, with TRBD2 matching over 10 bases. The length of the CDR3 is 15 residues. Germline lookup yields CDR1 SGHRS and CDR2 YFSETQ. With V trimmed by 3 bases and J by 4 bases, 5 bases remained unmatched. This CDR3 is CASSSSGSVPDTQYF. CDR3 sequence (DNA): TGCGCCAGCAGCTCTAGCGGGAGTGTACCAGATACGCAGTATTTT.

To note about this clone: The identical CDR3 is also encoded by other nucleotide sequences in the sample. The chain has TRBV6-6 and TRBJ2-7; D might be TRBD1 or TRBD2, each matching 5 bases. V lost 0 bases and J lost 5, with 8 bases in between. There are 13 residues in the CDR3. CDR1 and CDR2 (germline): MNHNY, SVGAGI (reference sequence). The DNA for the CDR3 is TGTGCCAGCAGTTACTCCCGGGGCAACGAGCAGTACTTC. Translated: CASSYSRGNEQYF.

The rearrangement joins TRBV7-9 to TRBJ2-7; no clear D gene. The germline CDR1 and CDR2 sequences are SEHNR and FQNEAQ (reference sequence). This CDR3 has 13 amino acids. Trimming pared 2 bases from V and 3 bases from J, leaving 8 bases between. The CDR3 reads CASSLYTNYEQYF. The CDR3 DNA reads TGTGCCAGCAGCTTATACACGAACTACGAGCAGTACTTC.

This rearrangement joins TRBV27 to TRBJ2-7; tentative D call: TRBD1 (5 bases). The germline CDR1 and CDR2 sequences are MNHEY and SMNVEV (reference sequence). Between the trimmed V and J ends, which lost 5 bases and 6 bases, there was a span of 11 bases. The CDR3 has 12 amino acids. CDR3: CASSDPGIEQYF. For the CDR3, the DNA is TGTGCCAGCAGTGATCCAGGGATCGAGCAGTACTTC.

Of note for this clone: Other nucleotide sequences in the sample specify the same CDR3. The chain joins TRBV5-1 to TRBJ1-2; 8 bases map to TRBD1. Germline loops: CDR1 SGHRS, CDR2 YFSETQ. Losses at the gene ends were 0 bases for V and 4 bases for J; bases not matched to a gene: 2. CDR3 length equals 14 residues. CDR3 in amino acids: CASSLGTGGYGYTF. As DNA, the CDR3 is TGCGCCAGCAGCTTGGGAACAGGGGGCTATGGCTACACCTTC. The variable domain in full, completed from reference TRBV5-1 and TRBJ1-2, reads KAGVTQTPRYLIKTRGQQVTLSCSPISGHRSVSWYQQTPGQGLQFLFEYFSETQRNKGNFPGRFSGRQFSNSRSEMNVSTLELGDSALYLCASSLGTGGYGYTFGSGTRLTVV.

V is TRBV7-8 and J is TRBJ1-1, with unresolved D. The CDR3 contains 16 residues. With 1 base removed from V and 5 bases from J, the gap between germline ends came to 17 bases. Germline CDR1 and CDR2: SGHVS and FQNEAQ. The CDR3 DNA reads TGTGCCAGCAGCTTAGTCCTCAGCCTAACTAGTACTGAAGCTTTCTTT. Residues: CASSLVLSLTSTEAFF.